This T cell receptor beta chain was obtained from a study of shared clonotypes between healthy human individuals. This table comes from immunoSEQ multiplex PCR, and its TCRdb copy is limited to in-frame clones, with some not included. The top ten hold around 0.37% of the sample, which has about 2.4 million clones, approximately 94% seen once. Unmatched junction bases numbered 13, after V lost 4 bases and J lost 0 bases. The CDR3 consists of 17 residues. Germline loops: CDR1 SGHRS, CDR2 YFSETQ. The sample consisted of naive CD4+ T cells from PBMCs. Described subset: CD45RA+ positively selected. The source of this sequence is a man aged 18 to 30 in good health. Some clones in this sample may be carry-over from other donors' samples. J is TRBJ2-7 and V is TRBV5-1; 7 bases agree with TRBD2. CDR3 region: CASSPGLGLTSSYEQYF. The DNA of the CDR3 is TGCGCCAGCAGCCCCGGATTGGGACTAACCTCCTCCTACGAGCAGTACTTC. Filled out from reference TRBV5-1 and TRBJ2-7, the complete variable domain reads KAGVTQTPRYLIKTRGQQVTLSCSPISGHRSVSWYQQTPGQGLQFLFEYFSETQRNKGNFPGRFSGRQFSNSRSEMNVSTLELGDSALYLCASSPGLGLTSSYEQYFGPGTRLTVT.